The 26 T cell receptor beta chains presented below share a single source sample, sequenced in a study of blood T cells in healthy people across ages. Using a J-beta primer mix together with a sample-barcoded 5' primer, a second PCR was run for roughly 6 to 12 cycles. Each CDR3 protein gets one entry after TCRdb re-called the 5' RACE reads with MiXCR. The data hold 800,000 or so distinct CDR3 sequences, with 25% observed a single time. These same data were also listed under a study on T cells of mothers and their children.

Sequencing was performed on blood. These receptors were obtained from a boy aged 10-17 years in good health.

This clonotype was recorded a few times. The genes are TRBV10-2 and TRBJ2-7, with 9 bases lining up with TRBD2. V was pared by 3 bases and J by 5 bases, with 5 bases of the junction left unmatched. The CDR3 runs to 14 residues. The germline V gene has CDR1 WSHSY and CDR2 SAAADI. The CDR3 nucleotides read TGCGCCAGCAGTGACAGCGGGGGGCGTAACGAGCAGTACTTC. Encoded protein: CASSDSGGRNEQYF.

V usage is TRBV4-1 and J usage is TRBJ1-4, with a weak D call TRBD1 (6 bases). CDR3 size: 13 residues. Germline CDR1 is MGHRA and CDR2 is YSYEKL. V was trimmed by 0 bases and J by 7 bases, leaving 6 bases between them. The CDR3 here is CASSQEQGEKLFF. The CDR3 DNA is TGCGCCAGCAGCCAAGAACAGGGTGAAAAACTGTTTTTT.

This chain joins TRBV25-1 and TRBJ2-5; 12 bases fit TRBD2. Germline trimming cut 8 bases from V and 5 bases from J; bases unmatched to any gene: 9. Germline CDR1 is MGHDK and CDR2 is SYGVNS. The CDR3 covers 15 residues. CDR3 amino acids: CASGRDTSGRETQYF. The CDR3 DNA reads as TGTGCCAGCGGAAGGGATACTAGCGGGAGGGAGACCCAGTACTTC.

The CDR3 reads CASSFRDRTPYEQYF. CDR3 nucleotide sequence: TGTGCCAGCAGTTTCAGGGACAGGACCCCCTACGAGCAGTACTTC. V is TRBV12-3 or TRBV12-4 and J is TRBJ2-7; 8 bases fit TRBD1. The CDR3 loop spans 15 amino acids. V dropped 3 bases and J dropped 2; count of bases not matched to a gene: 6.

This sequence joins TRBV2 and TRBJ1-5; D not resolved. The germline CDR1 and CDR2 sequences are SNHLY and FYNNEI. The CDR3 has 11 residues. V lost 7 bases and J 10 bases, leaving 11 bases between the germline ends. As DNA, the CDR3 is TGTGCCAGCAAGTCCCGGGATCCCCAGCATTTT. This codes for CASKSRDPQHF.

The rearrangement links TRBV6-2 or TRBV6-3 to TRBJ2-3, with D hard to call. The CDR3 is made up of 15 amino acids. Trimming removed 6 bases from V and 4 bases from J, with 17 bases in between. Germline lookup yields CDR1 MNHEY and CDR2 SVGEGT. The CDR3 is CASRQTTLGADTQYF. CDR3 nucleotide sequence: TGTGCCAGCAGACAAACAACGCTCGGCGCAGATACGCAGTATTTT.

The chain has TRBV30 and TRBJ1-4, with D unclear. Trimming pared 2 bases from V and 5 bases from J, leaving 15 bases between. Germline CDR1 reads GTSNPN; CDR2 reads SVGIG (reference sequence). The CDR3 is made up of 15 amino acids. For the CDR3, the DNA is TGTGCCTGGAGTCCGACCCGGACGGTGAATGAAAAACTGTTTTTT. Encoded protein: CAWSPTRTVNEKLFF.

There are a few counts of this clonotype. The V call is TRBV18, the J call TRBJ1-1; the D is unclear. Trimming shortened V by 4 bases and J by 1 base, and 7 bases separated the two germline ends. Germline lookup yields CDR1 KGHSH and CDR2 LQKENI. This CDR3 is 13 amino acids long. The CDR3 region has the DNA TGTGCCAGCTCACAAGGACCGAACACTGAAGCTTTCTTT. This codes for CASSQGPNTEAFF.

Here the CDR3 DNA reads TGTGCCAGCAGTTACGGAGCCGGGATTAGATACGAGCAGTACTTC. Amino acid sequence: CASSYGAGIRYEQYF. V is TRBV6-6 and J is TRBJ2-7, with D perhaps matching TRBD2 (5 bases). There are 15 residues in the CDR3. Trimming shortened V by 2 bases and J by 4 bases, and 15 bases separated the two germline ends. Germline V lookup: CDR1 MNHNY, CDR2 SVGAGI (reference sequence).

This clonotype was seen a few times. The chain links TRBV29-1 to TRBJ2-7, with D unclear. This CDR3 contains 12 residues. V gave up 0 bases and J gave up 7 bases, with 10 bases separating them. Germline V gene lookup returns CDR1 SQVTM and CDR2 ANQGSEA. The CDR3 DNA is TGCAGCGTTGAAGATCCCCCTTGGGAGCAGTACTTC. Protein: CSVEDPPWEQYF.

This clonotype has a handful of counts. The CDR3 DNA follows: TGCGCCAGCAGTGGGTCCGGGACACTTAACACTGAAGCTTTCTTT. This translates into CASSGSGTLNTEAFF. This chain joins TRBV5-1 and TRBJ1-1; possible D gene TRBD1, 6 bases. The CDR3 has 15 residues. Trimming pared 5 bases from V and 2 bases from J, leaving 16 bases between. Germline V gene data show CDR1 as SGHRS and CDR2 as YFSETQ. The variable domain in full, completed from reference TRBV5-1 and TRBJ1-1, reads KAGVTQTPRYLIKTRGQQVTLSCSPISGHRSVSWYQQTPGQGLQFLFEYFSETQRNKGNFPGRFSGRQFSNSRSEMNVSTLELGDSALYLCASSGSGTLNTEAFFGQGTRLTVV.

The chain recombines TRBV21-1 with TRBJ2-3; the tabulated D call, TRBD1, remains unverified against the DNA. TRBV21-1 is described as a pseudogene. CDR3 length: 15 amino acids. The CDR3 nucleotides are TGTGCCAGCAGTATGACAGGGACTGCCACAGATACGCAGTATTTT. It codes for CASSMTGTATDTQYF.

The CDR3 DNA is TGCAGTGCTAGAGAGGGAGTAATAGCCAAAAACATTCAGTACTTC. It codes for CSAREGVIAKNIQYF. The chain joins TRBV20-1 to TRBJ2-4, with a tentative D call TRBD2 (5 bases). The CDR3 runs to 15 residues. With 0 bases removed from V and 0 bases from J, the gap between germline ends came to 9 bases. CDR1 DFQATT and CDR2 SNEGSKA come from the germline V gene (reference sequence).

The genes are TRBV18 and TRBJ1-6; D uncertain. CDR1 and CDR2 (germline): KGHSH, LQKENI. The CDR3 loop spans 13 amino acids. Trimming cost V 3 bases and J 7 bases, with 7 bases left between them. For the CDR3, the DNA is TGTGCCAGCTCACCTGCGAGGAATTCACCCCTCCACTTT. The encoded protein is CASSPARNSPLHF.

V gene TRBV4-3 combines with J gene TRBJ2-5; a weak D match, TRBD2 (7 bases). The end of the DNA fits TRBJ2-7 better, so the J call may be wrong. CDR1 is LGHNA and CDR2 is YSLEER in the germline V gene. The CDR3 is 16 residues long. CDR3 DNA sequence: TGCGCCAGCAGCCAAGATGTGGGCGGGGGCCTGTACGAGCAGTACTTC. Its protein product is CASSQDVGGGLYEQYF.

The chain couples TRBV3-1 to TRBJ1-2, with TRBD1 as a possible D gene (6 bases). Germline CDR1 and CDR2: LGHDT and YNNKEL (reference sequence). The CDR3 length is 13 residues. V shed 7 bases and J shed 3 bases, with 12 bases lying between them. CDR3 in DNA: TGTGCCAGCACCTGGTCAGGGGACTATGGCTACACCTTC. Encoded protein: CASTWSGDYGYTF.

Only a few counts were recorded for this clonotype. The genes are TRBV4-3 and TRBJ2-2, with 7 bases fitting TRBD1. The CDR3 is 17 residues long. Trimming cost V 0 bases and J 2 bases; bases outside gene matches: 6. In germline, CDR1 is LGHNA, CDR2 YSLEER. Here the CDR3 reads CASSQDRQGGNTGELFF. Here the CDR3 DNA reads TGCGCCAGCAGCCAAGACCGACAGGGTGGAAACACCGGGGAGCTGTTTTTT.

This clonotype was observed many times. The chain has TRBV6-6 and TRBJ2-4, with 7 nucleotides matching TRBD2. Trimming cost V 6 bases and J 1 base; bases outside gene matches: 3. Germline V gene lookup returns CDR1 MNHNY and CDR2 SVGAGI (reference sequence). This CDR3 region has 14 residues. CDR3 protein: CASSDGGAKNIQYF. The CDR3 region has the DNA TGTGCCAGCAGCGACGGGGGGGCCAAAAACATTCAGTACTTC.

This clonotype was counted a few times. The chain carries TRBV20-1 and TRBJ1-3; D gene unclear. Germline V CDR1 and CDR2: DFQATT, SNEGSKA (reference sequence). Trimming took off 6 bases at V and 4 bases at J, with 13 bases between the two ends. The CDR3 loop spans 13 amino acids. The CDR3, as DNA: TGCAGTGCCAAGGACCCATTGGGAAACACCATATATTTT. This encodes CSAKDPLGNTIYF.

CDR3 nucleotide sequence: TGTGCCAGCACCGAAGGAGGGGATACGCAGTATTTT. The encoded protein is CASTEGGDTQYF. This sequence joins TRBV7-2 and TRBJ2-3; D is possibly TRBD2 (6 bases). CDR1 SGHTA and CDR2 FQGNSA come from the germline V gene. The germline V and J ends were trimmed by 7 bases and 6 bases, with 11 bases remaining between them. This CDR3 contains 12 residues.

The chain is built from TRBV4-1 and TRBJ2-7; TRBD2 agrees at 13 bases. Losses at the gene ends were 0 bases for V and 1 base for J; bases not matched to a gene: 6. In germline, CDR1 is MGHRA, CDR2 YSYEKL. CDR3 length: 18 amino acids. CDR3 sequence (DNA): TGCGCCAGCAGCCAAGATCGACTAGCGGGAGGTTTGTCCTACGAGCAGTACTTC. It translates to CASSQDRLAGGLSYEQYF.

This clonotype was found a few times. The chain combines TRBV29-1 with TRBJ2-5; D may correspond to TRBD1 or TRBD2 (5 bases each). CDR3 size: 14 residues. V gave up 4 bases and J gave up 5 bases, with 17 bases separating them. Germline V gene lookup returns CDR1 SQVTM and CDR2 ANQGSEA. Here the CDR3 reads CSVVGVLAGETQYF. In DNA, the CDR3 is TGCAGCGTTGTCGGGGTACTGGCAGGGGAGACCCAGTACTTC.

This chain uses TRBV20-1 with TRBJ2-5, with D hard to call. CDR3 length: 11 residues. The V end lost 4 bases, the J end lost 4 bases, and 7 bases lay between the germline ends. Germline V gives CDR1 DFQATT, CDR2 SNEGSKA (reference sequence). CDR3 nucleotide sequence: TGCAGTGCTAAACTTGTAGAGACCCAGTACTTC. Translation gives CSAKLVETQYF.

CDR3 bases: TGCGCCAGCAGCCAGGGGGCCGAGAGAGCTGAAGCTTTCTTT. It specifies CASSQGAERAEAFF. This chain links TRBV4-1 with TRBJ1-1, with D possibly matching TRBD1 (6 bases). Germline V CDR1 and CDR2: MGHRA, YSYEKL. The V end was cut by 3 bases, the J end by 6 bases, with 14 bases between. The CDR3 loop spans 14 amino acids.

This clonotype occurred a few times. CDR3 coding DNA: TGTGCCAGCTGGGACAGCCAAGAGACCCAGTACTTC. The encoded protein is CASWDSQETQYF. V usage is TRBV6-6 and J usage is TRBJ2-5; 7 bases line up with TRBD1. CDR1 and CDR2 (germline): MNHNY, SVGAGI (reference sequence). This CDR3 is built from 12 residues. After removal of 8 bases from V and 1 base from J, the junction contained 1 base not matched to a gene.

In its sample, this clonotype was seen a few times. The chain is built from TRBV10-3 and TRBJ2-1, with D perhaps matching TRBD2 (5 bases). The germline V and J ends were trimmed by 8 bases and 0 bases, with 11 bases remaining between them. The CDR3 extends over 14 amino acids. From germline, CDR1 is ENHRY and CDR2 SYGVKD. The CDR3, as DNA: TGTGCCATCGGAGCGGAAGGCTCCTACAATGAGCAGTTCTTC. Encoded protein: CAIGAEGSYNEQFF.